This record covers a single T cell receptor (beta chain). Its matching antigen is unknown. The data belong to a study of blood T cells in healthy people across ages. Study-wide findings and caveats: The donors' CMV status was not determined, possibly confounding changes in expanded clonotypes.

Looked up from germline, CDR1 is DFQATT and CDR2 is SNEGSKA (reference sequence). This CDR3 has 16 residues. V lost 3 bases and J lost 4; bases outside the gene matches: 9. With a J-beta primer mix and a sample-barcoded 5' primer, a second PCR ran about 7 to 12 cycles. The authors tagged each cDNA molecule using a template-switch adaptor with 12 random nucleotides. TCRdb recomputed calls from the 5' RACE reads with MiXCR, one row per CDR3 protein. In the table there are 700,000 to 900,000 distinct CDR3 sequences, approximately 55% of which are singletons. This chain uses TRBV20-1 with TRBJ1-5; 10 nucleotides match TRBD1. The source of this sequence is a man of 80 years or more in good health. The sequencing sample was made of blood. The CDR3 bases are TGCAGTGCTAGTGAGGACAGGGGGAATAGAAATCAGCCCCAGCATTTT. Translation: CSASEDRGNRNQPQHF.